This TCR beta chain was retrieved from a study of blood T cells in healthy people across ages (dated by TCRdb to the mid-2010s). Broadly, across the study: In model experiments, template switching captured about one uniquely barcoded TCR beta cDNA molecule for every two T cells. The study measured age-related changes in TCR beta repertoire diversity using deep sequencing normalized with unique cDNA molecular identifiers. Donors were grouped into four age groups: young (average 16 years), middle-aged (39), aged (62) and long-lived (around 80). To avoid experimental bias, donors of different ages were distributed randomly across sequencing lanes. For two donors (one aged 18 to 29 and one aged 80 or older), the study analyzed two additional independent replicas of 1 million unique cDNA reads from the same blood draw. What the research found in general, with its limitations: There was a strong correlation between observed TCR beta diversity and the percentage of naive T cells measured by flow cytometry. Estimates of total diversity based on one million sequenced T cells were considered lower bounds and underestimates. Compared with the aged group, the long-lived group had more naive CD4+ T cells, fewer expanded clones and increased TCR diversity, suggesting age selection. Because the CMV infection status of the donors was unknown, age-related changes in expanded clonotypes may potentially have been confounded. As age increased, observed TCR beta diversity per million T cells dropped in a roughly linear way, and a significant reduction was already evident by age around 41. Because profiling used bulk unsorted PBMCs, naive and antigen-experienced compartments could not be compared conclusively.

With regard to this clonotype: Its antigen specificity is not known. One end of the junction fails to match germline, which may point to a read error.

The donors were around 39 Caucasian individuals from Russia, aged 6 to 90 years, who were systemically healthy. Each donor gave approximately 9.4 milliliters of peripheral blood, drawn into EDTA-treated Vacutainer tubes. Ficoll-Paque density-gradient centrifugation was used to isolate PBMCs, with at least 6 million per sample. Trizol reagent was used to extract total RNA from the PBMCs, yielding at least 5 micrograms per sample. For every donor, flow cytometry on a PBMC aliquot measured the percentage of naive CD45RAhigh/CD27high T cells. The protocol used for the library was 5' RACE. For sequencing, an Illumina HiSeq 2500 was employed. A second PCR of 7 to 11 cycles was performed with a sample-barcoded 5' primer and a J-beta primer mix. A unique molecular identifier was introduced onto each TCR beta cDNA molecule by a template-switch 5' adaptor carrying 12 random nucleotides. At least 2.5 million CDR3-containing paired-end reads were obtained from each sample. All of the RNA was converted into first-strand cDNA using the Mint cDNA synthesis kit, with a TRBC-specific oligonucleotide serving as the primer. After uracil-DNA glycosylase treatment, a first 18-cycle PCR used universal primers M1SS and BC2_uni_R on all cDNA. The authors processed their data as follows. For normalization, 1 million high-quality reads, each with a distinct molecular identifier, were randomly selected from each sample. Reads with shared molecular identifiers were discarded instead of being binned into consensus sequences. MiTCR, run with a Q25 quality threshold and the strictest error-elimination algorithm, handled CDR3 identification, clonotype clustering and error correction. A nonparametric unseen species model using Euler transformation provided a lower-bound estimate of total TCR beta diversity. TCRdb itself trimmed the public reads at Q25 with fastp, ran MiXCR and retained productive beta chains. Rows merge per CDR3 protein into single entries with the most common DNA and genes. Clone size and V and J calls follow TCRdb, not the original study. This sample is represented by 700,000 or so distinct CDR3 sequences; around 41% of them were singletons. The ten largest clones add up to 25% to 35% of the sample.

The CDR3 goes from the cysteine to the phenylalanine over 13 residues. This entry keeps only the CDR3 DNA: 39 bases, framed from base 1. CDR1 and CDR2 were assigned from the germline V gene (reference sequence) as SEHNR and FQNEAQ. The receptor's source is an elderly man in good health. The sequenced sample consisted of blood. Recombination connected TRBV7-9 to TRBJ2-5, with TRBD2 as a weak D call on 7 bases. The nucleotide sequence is TGTGCCAACAGCTTGGGGGGGCCAGAGACCCAGTACTTC. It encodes CANSLGGPETQYF.